The source of this T cell receptor beta chain is a study of T cells in Graves' hyperthyroidism and ophthalmopathy. CDR3 size: 14 residues. V dropped 0 bases and J dropped 5; count of bases not matched to a gene: 4. Germline CDR1 reads SGDLS; CDR2 reads YYNGEE. Amplified TCR beta CDR3 regions came from RNA transcripts. Researchers ran a first-round RT-PCR on the TCR CDR3 using the HTBI primer set. One entry per CDR3 protein results from TCRdb running MiXCR on the multiplex PCR reads. The sample shows about 840,000 distinct CDR3 sequences, about 38% of them seen only once. Diagnoses were established using clinical symptoms, serum thyroxine and TRAb, thyroid ultrasound and orbital computed tomography. PBMCs came from 8.5 to 10 ml fresh peripheral blood. This clonotype was seen a few times.

V gene TRBV9 combines with J gene TRBJ1-1; TRBD1 agrees at 7 bases. The sample consisted of blood. This TCR derives from a man in his late teens or twenties with Graves' hyperthyroidism. The DNA for the CDR3 is TGTGCCAGCAGCGTAGAGGGGGCGGGAACTGAAGCTTTCTTT. It translates to CASSVEGAGTEAFF.